This T cell receptor (beta chain) was retrieved from a study of blood T cell repertoires in COVID-19. Whole-study context: COVID-19 samples from acute and convalescent phases originated in the United States, Italy and Spain. PBMCs, B-cell-depleted T cells, or T cells provided the cDNA or gDNA that made up the material.

Original analysis: Quantification of nucleated cells was approximated via reference gene primer amplification. This table comes from immunoSEQ multiplex PCR, and its TCRdb copy is limited to in-frame clones, with some not included. V and J calls and clone size follow that table, whereas D and trimming were derived from the DNA. The table includes about 210,000 clones, 65% to 85% detected once. Germline loops: CDR1 SGHVS, CDR2 FQNEAQ. J was trimmed by 3 bases and V by 1 base; bases with no gene match: 4. The CDR3 runs 16 residues. The sequence came from a human donor in a cohort sampled during active COVID-19. The chain links TRBV7-8 to TRBJ2-3; 10 bases are a match to TRBD2. The sample consisted of peripheral blood. CDR3 amino acids: CASSLVSGGETDTQYF. The DNA for the CDR3 is TGTGCCAGCAGCTTAGTGAGCGGGGGGGAAACAGATACGCAGTATTTT.